The table lists the clone carrying this T cell receptor beta chain with a count of one. Its matching antigen is unknown. The repertoire was sequenced with immunoSEQ multiplex PCR; TCRdb's copy has only in-frame clones and lacks some. The data contain roughly 9,000 clones, roughly 70% of them seen just once; the ten biggest clones take up around 36%. This sample stems from a study of cytotoxic CD8 clonotypes in ibrutinib-treated CLL. Study in general: Among the patients, over 9 presented as relapsed/refractory and about 15 as treatment-naive; 17 to 18 showed unmutated IGHV. Following treatment for a median roughly twelve months, range 6 to 36, response samples were then taken.

The length of the CDR3 is 12 residues. Trimming pared 1 base from V and 3 bases from J, leaving 3 bases between. Germline CDR1 SGHVS, CDR2 FQNEAQ. Findings and caveats of the study: Circulating CD8+ T-cell counts were tracked by baseline clonality, which exceeded that of age-matched healthy donors.

This sequence was found in a human donor with chronic lymphocytic leukemia. The material sequenced was PBMCs, taken before ibrutinib treatment. The rearrangement links TRBV7-8 to TRBJ1-2; D not certain. The CDR3 DNA follows: TGTGCCAGCAGCTTAGAACACTATGGCTACACCTTC. Amino acids: CASSLEHYGYTF.